Following are 21 T cell receptor beta chains from one sample sequenced in a study of CD8 T cells in Susac syndrome. Random hexamers primed reverse transcription of about 0.45 to 1 ug RNA. Each CDR3 protein gets one entry after TCRdb re-called the immunoSEQ multiplex PCR reads with MiXCR. Of 190,000 or so distinct CDR3 sequences listed, just under 95% were seen once; the top ten hold 0.082%. Sequenced: CD4+ T cells from PBMCs. These TCRs come from a human donor with multiple sclerosis.

The V call is TRBV7-2, the J call TRBJ2-5; either TRBD1 or TRBD2 may supply D (5 bases each). Germline CDR1 SGHTA, CDR2 FQGNSA. The CDR3 consists of 14 residues. Trimming cost V 5 bases and J 2 bases, with 12 bases left between them. The CDR3: CASSVGAYQETQYF. CDR3 coding DNA: TGTGCCAGCAGCGTCGGGGCTTATCAAGAGACCCAGTACTTC.

This clonotype was counted once. The rearrangement links TRBV29-1 to TRBJ2-1; 10 bases are a match to TRBD2. V lost 7 bases to trimming and J lost 8 bases; unmatched junction nucleotides: 2. Germline CDR1 is SQVTM and CDR2 is ANQGSEA. This CDR3 has 11 amino acids. In nucleotides, the CDR3 is TGCAGCGGAAGCGGGGGGGATGAGCAGTTCTTC. It codes for CSGSGGDEQFF.

This clonotype was recorded only once. The chain couples TRBV9 to TRBJ2-1; 14 nucleotides line up with TRBD2. Losses at the gene ends were 4 bases for V and 2 bases for J; bases not matched to a gene: 8. CDR3 size: 18 residues. Per germline, CDR1 SGDLS and CDR2 YYNGEE. The CDR3 nucleotides are TGTGCCAGCAGCAAAAGTCCGGGACTAGCGGGGGCCTACAATGAGCAGTTCTTC. It is translated as CASSKSPGLAGAYNEQFF.

This clonotype showed up just once. The chain couples TRBV3-1 to TRBJ2-7; D call uncertain. In germline, CDR1 is LGHDT, CDR2 YNNKEL (reference sequence). Trimming cost V 3 bases and J 1 base, with 4 bases left between them. The CDR3 length is 12 residues. CDR3 amino acids: CASSQTSYEQYF. The CDR3 DNA reads as TGTGCCAGCAGCCAGACTTCCTACGAGCAGTACTTC.

This clonotype was counted a single time. V usage is TRBV30 and J usage is TRBJ1-3; D is ambiguous. V dropped 0 bases and J dropped 0 bases, with 6 bases sitting between them. CDR1 GTSNPN and CDR2 SVGIG come from the germline V gene (reference sequence). This CDR3 spans 14 amino acids. CDR3 in DNA: TGTGCCTGGAGTGTCGGGTACTCTGGAAACACCATATATTTT. As protein: CAWSVGYSGNTIYF.

V usage is TRBV27 and J usage is TRBJ2-7, with 8 bases fitting TRBD1. The CDR3 spans 15 residues. The germline V gene has CDR1 MNHEY and CDR2 SMNVEV (reference sequence). V lost 0 bases, J lost 3 bases, and 4 bases stayed unmatched. CDR3 sequence: CASSLSPGGNYEQYF. The CDR3 bases are TGTGCCAGCAGTTTATCGCCAGGGGGCAACTACGAGCAGTACTTC.

The chain carries TRBV7-8 and TRBJ2-3; 12 bases are shared with TRBD2. The CDR3 loop spans 16 amino acids. The ends lost 3 bases at V and 4 bases at J; junction bases unmatched: 5. Germline-derived CDR1 and CDR2 are SGHVS and FQNEAQ. The chain's CDR3 is CASSFGLAGTSDTQYF. CDR3 nucleotide sequence: TGTGCCAGCAGCTTTGGACTAGCGGGGACTTCAGATACGCAGTATTTT.

The chain employs TRBV5-1 and TRBJ1-2; no clear D gene. V dropped 0 bases and J dropped 0 bases, with 6 bases sitting between them. The V gene's germline CDR1 is SGHRS and CDR2 YFSETQ. CDR3 length: 14 amino acids. CDR3 loop: CASSLERSNYGYTF. As DNA, the CDR3 is TGCGCCAGCAGCTTGGAGCGGTCTAACTATGGCTACACCTTC.

The chain uses TRBV20-1 and TRBJ2-3, with 9 bases identical to TRBD2. The CDR3 sequence is 15 residues long. V lost 3 bases to trimming and J lost 4 bases; unmatched junction nucleotides: 8. Germline values: CDR1 DFQATT, CDR2 SNEGSKA (reference sequence). Here the CDR3 reads CSASQAGGVADTQYF. CDR3 nucleotide sequence: TGCAGTGCTAGTCAGGCGGGGGGGGTAGCAGATACGCAGTATTTT.

The gene calls are TRBV19 and TRBJ2-2, with D unclear. V was clipped by 6 bases and J by 4 bases, with 12 bases between them. CDR1 LNHDA and CDR2 SQIVND come from the germline V gene (reference sequence). CDR3 length: 14 amino acids. CDR3 bases: TGTGCCAGTAGAGTGGGCGGCAGCACCGGGGAGCTGTTTTTT. Its translation is CASRVGGSTGELFF.

The gene calls are TRBV20-1 and TRBJ1-1; D unclear. The V and J ends lost 5 bases and 11 bases respectively, with 12 bases between them. CDR3 size: 10 residues. From germline, CDR1 is DFQATT and CDR2 SNEGSKA (reference sequence). The CDR3: CSAVRQWAFF. For the CDR3, the DNA is TGCAGTGCTGTCCGACAATGGGCTTTCTTT.

This chain joins TRBV3-1 and TRBJ2-3; D is unresolved. V lost 0 bases, J lost 0 bases, and 4 bases lay in between. The CDR3 extends over 14 amino acids. Germline V gene sequence: CDR1 LGHDT, CDR2 YNNKEL (reference sequence). In nucleotides, the CDR3 is TGTGCCAGCAGCCAAGATTACAGCACAGATACGCAGTATTTT. Translation gives CASSQDYSTDTQYF.

The chain joins TRBV29-1 to TRBJ2-3; D may match TRBD1 or TRBD2 (6 bases each). The CDR3 totals 12 residues. Trimming left V 8 bases short and J 4 bases short, with 13 bases between. Germline V lookup: CDR1 SQVTM, CDR2 ANQGSEA. The CDR3: CSLTGASDTQYF. CDR3 coding DNA: TGCAGCCTAACGGGGGCCTCAGATACGCAGTATTTT.

The chain has TRBV5-1 and TRBJ2-6; no clear D. The CDR3 sequence is 15 residues long. Looked up from germline, CDR1 is SGHRS and CDR2 is YFSETQ. Trimming took 4 bases from V and 0 from J, leaving 8 bases between them. The chain's CDR3 is CASSARASGANVLTF. Written as DNA, the CDR3 is TGCGCCAGCAGCGCCCGGGCCTCTGGGGCCAACGTCCTGACTTTC.

The CDR3 DNA follows: TGTGCCAGCAGCTTAGCATCAGTTATTAGTCTGGATACGCAGTATTTT. Encoded protein: CASSLASVISLDTQYF. The chain combines TRBV7-2 with TRBJ2-3; D is unclear. Trimming took 0 bases from V and 6 from J, leaving 16 bases between them. This CDR3 contains 16 residues. Per the germline V gene, CDR1 is SGHTA and CDR2 is FQGNSA.

The genes are TRBV14 and TRBJ2-3; a possible D gene is TRBD2 (7 bases). V shed 4 bases and J shed 1 base, with 15 bases lying between them. The germline V gene has CDR1 SGHDN and CDR2 FVKESK. This CDR3 is 16 amino acids long. The CDR3 sequence: CASSPLLGGGTDTQYF. CDR3 DNA: TGTGCCAGCAGCCCTCTCCTAGGGGGGGGCACAGATACGCAGTATTTT.

The rearrangement joins TRBV6-2 or TRBV6-3 to TRBJ2-7; TRBD2 aligns across 8 bases. The V and J ends lost 5 bases and 5 bases, in that order; junction bases with no gene match: 14. The CDR3 sequence is 16 residues long. Germline V gives CDR1 MNHEY, CDR2 SVGEGT. The CDR3 DNA is TGTGCCAGCAGTCCGGCCAAAAGCGGGGGCGTCCACGAGCAGTACGTC. This codes for CASSPAKSGGVHEQYV.

V gene TRBV29-1 combines with J gene TRBJ2-1; 14 bases agree with TRBD2. The CDR3 extends over 15 amino acids. CDR1 and CDR2 (germline): SQVTM, ANQGSEA. With V trimmed by 6 bases and J by 7 bases, 8 bases remained unmatched. The CDR3 region is CSVGTSGGLGNEQFF. For the CDR3, the DNA is TGCAGCGTCGGGACTAGCGGGGGCCTGGGGAATGAGCAGTTCTTC.

The chain uses TRBV20-1 and TRBJ1-2, with a weak D call TRBD1 (6 bases). Looked up from germline, CDR1 is DFQATT and CDR2 is SNEGSKA (reference sequence). The length of the CDR3 is 16 residues. Trimming cost V 0 bases and J 8 bases, with 22 bases left between them. The CDR3 bases are TGCAGTGCTAGAGACTCGCTTCGGGGAGGGGGAAGAGGCTACACCTTC. It codes for CSARDSLRGGGRGYTF.

The table lists this clonotype with a count of one. The chain links TRBV15 to TRBJ1-4; possibly TRBD1 for D (5 bases). V was trimmed by 1 base and J by 8 bases, leaving 11 bases between them. This CDR3 contains 14 residues. The germline gives CDR1 LNHNV, CDR2 YYDKDF (reference sequence). The CDR3 here is CATSRVQGWEKLFF. The CDR3 DNA follows: TGTGCCACCAGCAGAGTGCAGGGTTGGGAAAAACTGTTTTTT. Full variable domain (missing parts from reference TRBV15 and TRBJ1-4): DAMVIQNPRYQVTQFGKPVTLSCSQTLNHNVMYWYQQKSSQAPKLLFHYYDKDFNNEADTPDNFQSRRPNTSFCFLDIRSPGLGDTAMYLCATSRVQGWEKLFFGSGTQLSVL.

The chain has TRBV2 and TRBJ2-7, with 7 nucleotides matching TRBD1. In germline, CDR1 is SNHLY, CDR2 FYNNEI. This CDR3 has 12 amino acids. V trimming: 5 bases; J trimming: 4 bases; junction bases outside the gene matches: 2. In nucleotides, the CDR3 is TGTGCCAGCAGTCGGACAGGATACGAGCAGTACGTC. The encoded protein is CASSRTGYEQYV.